Listed below are T cell receptor beta chains from one sample, sequenced in a study of T-cell memory formation after mild COVID-19. TCRdb re-called the 5' RACE reads with MiXCR, one entry per CDR3 protein. The data contain around 100,000 distinct CDR3 sequences, approximately 12% of them seen just once; the ten biggest clones take up around 39%. The sample taken for sequencing was PBMCs or a T cell subset sorted from them (not recorded which). These receptors were obtained from a man aged 18-30 years who had mild COVID-19 (a few samples of this study predate the infection). Cell type and time point are not known. Both conserved end residues are part of each CDR3. D genes are given only for firm matches. For some rows the clone size is stated as once, few or many, or as a class when expanded; others skip it.

TRBV3-1	-	-	TRBJ2-7	TGTGCCAGCAGCCAAGAATACGAGCAGTACTTC	CASSQEYEQYF
TRBV7-9	-	few	TRBJ1-1	TGTGCCAGCAGCTCCATGCCGGGATCCTCGAACACTGAAGCTTTCTTT	CASSSMPGSSNTEAFF
TRBV10-1	-	few	TRBJ1-1	TGCGCCAGCAGTGACCCAGGACAGCGGGAAGCTTTCTTT	CASSDPGQREAFF
TRBV5-1	-	-	TRBJ2-7	TGCGCCAGCAGCGGCAGGGGGGTGAGCTCCTACGAGCAGTACTTC	CASSGRGVSSYEQYF
TRBV7-8	-	few	TRBJ2-7	TGTGCCAGCAGCTTAGGAGGGCGATTCTACGAGCAGTACTTC	CASSLGGRFYEQYF
TRBV30	TRBD1	few	TRBJ1-5	TGTGCCTGGTCAGGGACAGGTAAAAATCAGCCCCAGCATTTT	CAWSGTGKNQPQHF
TRBV7-9	-	-	TRBJ1-1	TGTGCCAGCAGCTCCCCCGGGGTGGACACTGAAGCTTTCTTT	CASSSPGVDTEAFF
TRBV12-3/TRBV12-4	-	-	TRBJ2-7	TGTGCCAGCAGTTTTAGTACGGGTTACACGTACTTC	CASSFSTGYTYF
TRBV27	-	-	TRBJ1-2	TGTGCCAGCAGTTTTTCCGGGGATGGCTACACCTTC	CASSFSGDGYTF
TRBV7-9	TRBD1	few	TRBJ2-1	TGTGCCAGCAGTGGGGACAGGGGGCGAAAATTGGTCTACAATGAGCAGTTCTTC	CASSGDRGRKLVYNEQFF
TRBV7-9	TRBD2	-	TRBJ2-3	TGTGCCAGCAGCTTGCGGGGGGCCCCCACAGATACGCAGTATTTT	CASSLRGAPTDTQYF
TRBV27	-	-	TRBJ2-1	TGTGCCAGCAGTTTGTGGTCTGGGGCCTACAATGAGCAGTTCTTC	CASSLWSGAYNEQFF
TRBV7-8	TRBD1	few	TRBJ2-2	TGTGCCAGCAGCACCCTGACAGGGGAGAACACCGGGGAGCTGTTTTTT	CASSTLTGENTGELFF
TRBV10-3	-	few	TRBJ1-3	TGTGCCATCAGCGGAAATGCCGTTACCTCTGGAAACACCATATATTTT	CAISGNAVTSGNTIYF
TRBV7-2	-	few	TRBJ1-1	TGTGCCAGCAGCTATGGGGCGTGGGCTTTCTTT	CASSYGAWAFF
TRBV13	-	-	TRBJ1-2	TGTGCCAGCAGCAGATTGGGACCGATCTATGGCTACACCTTC	CASSRLGPIYGYTF
TRBV4-1	-	few	TRBJ1-1	TGCGCCAGCAGCCCCCGAGGGGGGAAAGAGAACACTGAAGCTTTCTTT	CASSPRGGKENTEAFF
TRBV6-5	TRBD2	few	TRBJ2-7	TGTGCCAGCAGTAATAGCGGGGCGAACGAGCAGTACTTC	CASSNSGANEQYF
TRBV9	TRBD2	once	TRBJ2-1	TGTGCCAGCAGCGTAGCCGGGACTAGCTATGAGCAGTTCTTC	CASSVAGTSYEQFF
TRBV6-5	TRBD2	-	TRBJ2-1	TGTGCCAGCAGTTACGTTAGCGGGGGCTACAATGAGCAGTTCTTC	CASSYVSGGYNEQFF
TRBV7-9	-	many	TRBJ2-1	TGTGCCAGCAGCCCCCCCGCGCCGTACAATGAGCAGTTCTTC	CASSPPAPYNEQFF
TRBV5-6	-	few	TRBJ2-5	TGTGCCAGCAGCGCGATCCAAGAGACCCAGTACTTC	CASSAIQETQYF
TRBV4-3	-	-	TRBJ2-5	TGCGCCAGCAGCCAAGATTTCGACAGACAAGAGACCCAGTACTTC	CASSQDFDRQETQYF
TRBV20-1	-	few	TRBJ1-1	TGCAGTGCTAGAGGGCTTGGGAACACTGAAGCTTTCTTT	CSARGLGNTEAFF
TRBV7-2	-	-	TRBJ1-2	TGTGCCAGCAGCTTAGATCCGGGGGAATTTTACTATGGCTACACCTTC	CASSLDPGEFYYGYTF
TRBV9	-	-	TRBJ2-2	TGTGCCAGCTCTCAATACCAGGGTGAGCTGTTTTTT	CASSQYQGELFF
TRBV10-3	TRBD2	few	TRBJ2-1	TGTGCCACCCGGGGACTAGCGGACCTAGATGAGCAGTTCTTC	CATRGLADLDEQFF
TRBV6-2/TRBV6-3	-	many	TRBJ2-1	TGTGCCAGCAGTTACACCGTAACCGCCGGGACCGTATACAATGAGCAGTTCTTC	CASSYTVTAGTVYNEQFF
TRBV5-6	-	-	TRBJ1-1	TGTGCCAGCAGCCACTTAAGGGGAGGCGACACTGAAGCTTTCTTT	CASSHLRGGDTEAFF
TRBV11-2	-	-	TRBJ2-1	TGTGCCAGCAGCTTGTATACGGGTGAGCAGTTCTTC	CASSLYTGEQFF
TRBV4-1	-	-	TRBJ2-1	TGCGCCAGCAGCCAGGAAGCCAGGAGTCTAACTCCGTTCTTC	CASSQEARSLTPFF
TRBV5-5	-	few	TRBJ1-4	-	CASSLGPLIEENCFF
TRBV11-2	TRBD1	-	TRBJ1-3	TGTGCCAGCAGCCCCGGGACAGACTCTGGAAACACCATATATTTT	CASSPGTDSGNTIYF
TRBV7-9	-	many	TRBJ2-6	TGTGCCAGCAGCTTAATGGAGACTGGGGCCAACGTCCTGACTTTC	CASSLMETGANVLTF
TRBV6-2/TRBV6-3	TRBD1	-	TRBJ2-1	TGTGCCAGCAGATGGACACCGGGACAGGACTACAATGAGCAGTTCTTC	CASRWTPGQDYNEQFF
TRBV7-2	-	-	TRBJ2-2	TGTGCCAGCAGCCCCTCGGTGAACACCGGGGAGCTGTTTTTT	CASSPSVNTGELFF
TRBV9	-	few	TRBJ2-1	TGTGCCAGCAGCGTAGAAGTCTCCTACAATGAGCAGTTCTTC	CASSVEVSYNEQFF
TRBV5-1	-	many	TRBJ2-1	TGCGCCAGCAGCGACGAGGGACATCGTAATGAGCAGTTCTTC	CASSDEGHRNEQFF
TRBV6-1	-	-	TRBJ2-3	TGTGCCAGCAGTGAAGGGGACACCGTGTTGGCAGATACGCAGTATTTT	CASSEGDTVLADTQYF
TRBV20-1	-	few	TRBJ2-5	TGCAGTGCTCAGGGTGCGGAGACCCAGTACTTC	CSAQGAETQYF